The source of this T cell receptor beta chain is a study of T cell changes during pregnancy in multiple sclerosis. Some clones are missing from TCRdb's copy, which holds only in-frame ones; the method was immunoSEQ multiplex PCR. The sample yields under 95,000 clones, approximately 92% seen once. Per the germline V gene, CDR1 is SGHTA and CDR2 is FQGNSA. This CDR3 contains 14 residues. V dropped 3 bases and J dropped 9 bases, with 17 bases sitting between them. The sequence was obtained from a female donor with multiple sclerosis, enrolled in a pregnancy study. This specimen consisted of peripheral blood, obtained after pregnancy. The rearrangement links TRBV7-2 to TRBJ2-5, with a tentative D call TRBD1 (6 bases). CDR3 in amino acids: CASSFYTAEGAQYF. The CDR3 DNA reads as TGTGCCAGCAGCTTCTACACGGCCGAGGGGGCCCAGTACTTC.